This T cell receptor (beta chain) originates from a study of coeliac disease. Turning to the study itself: High-resolution HLA typing was lacking; TRBV7-2 bias was queried instead.

Overall study results and limits: Largely private TRB repertoires meant most sequences were sample-unique.

About this clone: Its antigen is currently unknown.

Clones were read by immunoSEQ multiplex PCR, and TCRdb kept only the in-frame ones, dropping some. Here the sample spans a few thousand clones, roughly 60% being singletons. The CDR3 is made up of 17 amino acids. With 6 bases clipped from V and 0 bases from J, the junction kept 5 bases outside the gene matches. Germline CDR1 reads LNHDA; CDR2 reads SQIVND (reference sequence). This receptor was obtained from a woman between 18 and 29 years old with active celiac disease. Material for sequencing was intraepithelial lymphocytes from the gut. This rearrangement joins TRBV19 to TRBJ2-6, with 10 positions matching TRBD2. The CDR3 is CASSNGLAVSGANVLTF. Here the CDR3 DNA reads TGTGCCAGTAGCAACGGACTAGCGGTCTCTGGGGCCAACGTCCTGACTTTC. Supplemented by reference TRBV19 and TRBJ2-6, the full variable domain reads DGGITQSPKYLFRKEGQNVTLSCEQNLNHDAMYWYRQDPGQGLRLIYYSQIVNDFQKGDIAEGYSVSREKKESFPLTVTSAQKNPTAFYLCASSNGLAVSGANVLTFGAGSRLTVL.